The clone carrying this T cell receptor beta chain was detected only a few times. The sample originates from a study of blood T cell repertoires in COVID-19. Overall study context: Acute-phase and convalescent COVID-19 samples originated in the United States, Italy and Spain. The analysed material was cDNA or gDNA that came from T cells, B-cell-depleted T cells, or PBMCs.

The germline CDR1 and CDR2 sequences are GTSNPN and SVGIG (reference sequence). The CDR3 has 13 amino acids. The V gene end was trimmed by 4 bases and the J gene end by 5 bases; junction bases not matched to a gene: 6. Profiling relied on immunoSEQ multiplex PCR, and the TCRdb table lists in-frame clones only, not all of them. This table has over 150,000 clones, around 88% appearing once. The TCR comes from a woman between 65 and 79 years old who had recovered from COVID-19. The sample was peripheral blood. This rearrangement joins TRBV30 to TRBJ1-1; 8 bases agree with TRBD1. CDR3 region: CAWKGQGWTEAFF. The CDR3, as DNA: TGTGCCTGGAAAGGACAGGGATGGACTGAAGCTTTCTTT.